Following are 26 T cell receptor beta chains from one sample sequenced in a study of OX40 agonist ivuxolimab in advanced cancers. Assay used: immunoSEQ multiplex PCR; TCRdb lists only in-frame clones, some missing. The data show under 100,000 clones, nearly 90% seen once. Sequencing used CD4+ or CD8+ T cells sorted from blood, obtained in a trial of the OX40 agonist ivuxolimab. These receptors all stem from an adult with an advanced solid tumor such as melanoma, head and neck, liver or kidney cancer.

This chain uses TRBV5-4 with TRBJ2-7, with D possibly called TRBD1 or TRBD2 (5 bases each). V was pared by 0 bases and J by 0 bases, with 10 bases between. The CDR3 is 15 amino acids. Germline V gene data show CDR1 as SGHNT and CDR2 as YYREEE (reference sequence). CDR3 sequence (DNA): TGTGCCAGCAGCTTGGCGTCAGGGAGCTCCTACGAGCAGTACTTC. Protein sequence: CASSLASGSSYEQYF.

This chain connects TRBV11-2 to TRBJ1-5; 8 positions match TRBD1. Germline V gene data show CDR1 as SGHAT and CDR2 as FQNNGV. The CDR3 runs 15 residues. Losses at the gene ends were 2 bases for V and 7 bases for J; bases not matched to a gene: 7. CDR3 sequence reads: CASSLTTGVRQPQHF. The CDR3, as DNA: TGTGCCAGCAGCTTAACGACAGGGGTACGGCAGCCCCAGCATTTT.

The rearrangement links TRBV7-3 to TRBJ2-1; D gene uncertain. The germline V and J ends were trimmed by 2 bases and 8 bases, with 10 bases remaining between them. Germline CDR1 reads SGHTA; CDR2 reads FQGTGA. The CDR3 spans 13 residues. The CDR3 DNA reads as TGTGCCAGCAGCTTAGGATCAAGAGATGAGCAGTTCTTC. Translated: CASSLGSRDEQFF.

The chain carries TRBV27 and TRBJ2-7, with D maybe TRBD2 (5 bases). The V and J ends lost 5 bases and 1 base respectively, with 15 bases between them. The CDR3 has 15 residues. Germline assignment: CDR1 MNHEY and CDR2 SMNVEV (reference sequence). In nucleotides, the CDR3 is TGTGCCAGCAGTCTAACGGGGATTCAATCCTACGAGCAGTACTTC. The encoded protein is CASSLTGIQSYEQYF.

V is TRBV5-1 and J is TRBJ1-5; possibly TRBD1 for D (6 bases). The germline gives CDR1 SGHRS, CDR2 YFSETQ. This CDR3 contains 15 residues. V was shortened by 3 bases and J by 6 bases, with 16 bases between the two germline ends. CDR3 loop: CASSSGDAGGQPQHF. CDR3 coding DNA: TGCGCCAGCAGCTCAGGGGACGCGGGGGGTCAGCCCCAGCATTTT. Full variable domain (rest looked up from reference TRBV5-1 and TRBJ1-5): KAGVTQTPRYLIKTRGQQVTLSCSPISGHRSVSWYQQTPGQGLQFLFEYFSETQRNKGNFPGRFSGRQFSNSRSEMNVSTLELGDSALYLCASSSGDAGGQPQHFGDGTRLSIL.

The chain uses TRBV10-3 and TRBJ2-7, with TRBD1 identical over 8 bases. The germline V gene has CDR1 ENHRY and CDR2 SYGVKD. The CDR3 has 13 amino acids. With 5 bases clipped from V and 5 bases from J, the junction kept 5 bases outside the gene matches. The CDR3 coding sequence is TGTGCCATCAGTAGGACAGGGAACGACGAGCAGTACTTC. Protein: CAISRTGNDEQYF.

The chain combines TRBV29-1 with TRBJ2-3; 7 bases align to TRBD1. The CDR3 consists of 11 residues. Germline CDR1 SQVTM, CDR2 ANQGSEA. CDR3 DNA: TGCGGGGGACAGATCACAGATACGCAGTATTTT. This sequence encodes CGGQITDTQYF.

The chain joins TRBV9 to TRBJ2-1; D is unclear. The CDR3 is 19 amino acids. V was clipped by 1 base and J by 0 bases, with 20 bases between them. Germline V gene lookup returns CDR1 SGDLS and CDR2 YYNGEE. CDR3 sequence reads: CASSVRLSTASSSYNEQFF. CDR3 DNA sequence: TGTGCCAGCAGCGTAAGGCTCAGTACCGCATCAAGCTCCTACAATGAGCAGTTCTTC.

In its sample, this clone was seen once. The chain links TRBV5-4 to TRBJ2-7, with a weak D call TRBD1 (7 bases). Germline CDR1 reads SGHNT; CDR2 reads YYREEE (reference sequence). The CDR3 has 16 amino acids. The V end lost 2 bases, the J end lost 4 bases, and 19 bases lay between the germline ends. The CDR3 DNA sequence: TGTGCCAGCAGCTTCCCCCAGGGGGGAGTTTCTTACGAGCAGTACTTC. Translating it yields CASSFPQGGVSYEQYF. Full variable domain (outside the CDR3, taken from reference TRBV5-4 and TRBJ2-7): ETGVTQSPTHLIKTRGQQVTLRCSSQSGHNTVSWYQQALGQGPQFIFQYYREEENGRGNFPPRFSGLQFPNYSSELNVNALELDDSALYLCASSFPQGGVSYEQYFGPGTRLTVT.

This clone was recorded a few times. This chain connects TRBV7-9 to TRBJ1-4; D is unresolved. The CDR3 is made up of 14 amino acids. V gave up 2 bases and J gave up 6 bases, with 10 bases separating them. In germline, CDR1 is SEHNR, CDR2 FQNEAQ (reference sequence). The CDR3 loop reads CASSLQRRHEKLFF. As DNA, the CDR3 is TGTGCCAGCAGCTTACAGCGCAGGCATGAAAAACTGTTTTTT.

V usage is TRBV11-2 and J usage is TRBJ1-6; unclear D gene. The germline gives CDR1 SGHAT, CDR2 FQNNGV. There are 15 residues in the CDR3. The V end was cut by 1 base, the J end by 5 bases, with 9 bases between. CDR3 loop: CASSLAAGDNSPLHF. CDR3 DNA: TGTGCCAGCAGCTTAGCGGCAGGTGATAATTCACCCCTCCACTTT. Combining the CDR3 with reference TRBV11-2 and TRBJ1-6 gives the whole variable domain EAGVAQSPRYKIIEKRQSVAFWCNPISGHATLYWYQQILGQGPKLLIQFQNNGVVDDSQLPKDRFSAERLKGVDSTLKIQPAKLEDSAVYLCASSLAAGDNSPLHFGNGTRLTVT.

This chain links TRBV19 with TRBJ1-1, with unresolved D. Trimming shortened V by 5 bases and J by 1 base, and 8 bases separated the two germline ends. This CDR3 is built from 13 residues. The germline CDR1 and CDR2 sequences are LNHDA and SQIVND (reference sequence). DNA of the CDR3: TGTGCCAGTAGTTTCGACGGGAACACTGAAGCTTTCTTT. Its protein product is CASSFDGNTEAFF. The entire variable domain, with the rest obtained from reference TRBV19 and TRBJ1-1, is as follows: DGGITQSPKYLFRKEGQNVTLSCEQNLNHDAMYWYRQDPGQGLRLIYYSQIVNDFQKGDIAEGYSVSREKKESFPLTVTSAQKNPTAFYLCASSFDGNTEAFFGQGTRLTVV.

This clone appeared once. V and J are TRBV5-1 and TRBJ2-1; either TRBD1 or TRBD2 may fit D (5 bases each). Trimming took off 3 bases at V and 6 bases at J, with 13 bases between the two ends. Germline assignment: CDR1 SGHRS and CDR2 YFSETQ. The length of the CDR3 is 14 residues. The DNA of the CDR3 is TGCGCCAGCAGCTGGCGTCCGGGGCGCAATGAGCAGTTCTTC. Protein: CASSWRPGRNEQFF.

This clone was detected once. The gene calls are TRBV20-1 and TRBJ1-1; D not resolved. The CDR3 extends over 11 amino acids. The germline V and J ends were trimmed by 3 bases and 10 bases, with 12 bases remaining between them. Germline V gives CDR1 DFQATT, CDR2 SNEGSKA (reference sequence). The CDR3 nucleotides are TGCAGTGCTAGTGGAGGGTTTGGAGCTTTCTTT. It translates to CSASGGFGAFF.

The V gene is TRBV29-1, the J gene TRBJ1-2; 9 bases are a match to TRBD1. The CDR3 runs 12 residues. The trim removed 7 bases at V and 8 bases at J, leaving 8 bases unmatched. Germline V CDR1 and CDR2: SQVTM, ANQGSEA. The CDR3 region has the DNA TGCAGCGGAGGACAGGGGTACTGGGGCTACACCTTC. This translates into CSGGQGYWGYTF.

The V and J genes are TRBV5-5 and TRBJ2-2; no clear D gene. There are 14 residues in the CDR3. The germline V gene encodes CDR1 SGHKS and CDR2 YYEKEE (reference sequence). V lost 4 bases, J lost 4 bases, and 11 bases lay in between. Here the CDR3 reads CASSPRDPTGELFF. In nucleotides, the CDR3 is TGTGCCAGCAGCCCCCGTGATCCCACCGGGGAGCTGTTTTTT.

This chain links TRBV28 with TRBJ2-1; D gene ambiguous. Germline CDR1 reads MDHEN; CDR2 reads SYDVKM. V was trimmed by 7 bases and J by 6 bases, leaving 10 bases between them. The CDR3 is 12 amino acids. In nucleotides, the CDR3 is TGTGCCAGCAATTATAGACTCAATGAGCAGTTCTTC. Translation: CASNYRLNEQFF.

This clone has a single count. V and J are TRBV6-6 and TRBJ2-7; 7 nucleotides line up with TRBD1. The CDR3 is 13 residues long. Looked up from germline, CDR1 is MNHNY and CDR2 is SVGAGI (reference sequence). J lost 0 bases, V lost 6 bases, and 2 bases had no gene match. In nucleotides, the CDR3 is TGTGCCAGCAGAACAGGGGACTCCTACGAGCAGTACTTC. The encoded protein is CASRTGDSYEQYF.

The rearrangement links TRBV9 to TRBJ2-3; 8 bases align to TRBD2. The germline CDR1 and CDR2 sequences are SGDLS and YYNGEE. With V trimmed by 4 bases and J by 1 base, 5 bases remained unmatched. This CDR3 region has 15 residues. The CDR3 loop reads CASSIGAGGTDTQYF. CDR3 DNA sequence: TGTGCCAGCAGCATCGGAGCGGGGGGCACAGATACGCAGTATTTT.

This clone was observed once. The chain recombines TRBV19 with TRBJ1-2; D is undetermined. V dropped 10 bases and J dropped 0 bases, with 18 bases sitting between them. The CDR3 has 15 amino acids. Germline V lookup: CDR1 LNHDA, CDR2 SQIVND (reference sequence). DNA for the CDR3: TGTGCCACCGCCTTTGGTGAAACGGCTAACTATGGCTACACCTTC. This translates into CATAFGETANYGYTF.

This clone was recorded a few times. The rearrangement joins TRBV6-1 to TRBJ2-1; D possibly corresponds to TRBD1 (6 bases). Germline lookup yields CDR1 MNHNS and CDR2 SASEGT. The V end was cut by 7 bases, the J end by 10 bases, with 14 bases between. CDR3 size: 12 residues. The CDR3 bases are TGTGCCAGCACCCACAGGGTCAGCGAGCAGTTCTTC. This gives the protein CASTHRVSEQFF.

CDR3 sequence (DNA): TGCGCCAGCAGCGGACAGGGCGTAAGCATTACCTACGAGCAGTACTTC. It yields the protein CASSGQGVSITYEQYF. This chain uses TRBV5-1 with TRBJ2-7; 8 bases match TRBD1. The ends lost 4 bases at V and 2 bases at J; junction bases unmatched: 11. Looked up from germline, CDR1 is SGHRS and CDR2 is YFSETQ. This CDR3 comprises 16 residues.

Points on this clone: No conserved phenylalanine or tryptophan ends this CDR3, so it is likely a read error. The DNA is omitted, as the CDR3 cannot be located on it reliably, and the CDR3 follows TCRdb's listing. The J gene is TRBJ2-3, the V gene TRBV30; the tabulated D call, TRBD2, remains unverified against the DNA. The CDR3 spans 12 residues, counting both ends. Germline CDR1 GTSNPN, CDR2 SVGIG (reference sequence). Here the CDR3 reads CAWSVDTGGRTL.

CDR3 sequence (DNA): TGTGCCAGCAGCCCCTACGGACAGGTTTTACGGGAGACCCAGTACTTC. The encoded protein is CASSPYGQVLRETQYF. V is TRBV7-2 and J is TRBJ2-5; 7 nucleotides match TRBD1. Germline CDR1 SGHTA, CDR2 FQGNSA. V was clipped by 5 bases and J by 5 bases; unmatched bases: 14. The CDR3 covers 16 residues.

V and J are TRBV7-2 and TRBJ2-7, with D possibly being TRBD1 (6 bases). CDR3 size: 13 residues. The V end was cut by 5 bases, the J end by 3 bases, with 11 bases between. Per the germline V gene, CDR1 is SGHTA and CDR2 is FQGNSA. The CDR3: CASSRGQFYEQYF. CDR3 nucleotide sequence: TGTGCCAGCAGCCGAGGACAGTTCTACGAGCAGTACTTC.

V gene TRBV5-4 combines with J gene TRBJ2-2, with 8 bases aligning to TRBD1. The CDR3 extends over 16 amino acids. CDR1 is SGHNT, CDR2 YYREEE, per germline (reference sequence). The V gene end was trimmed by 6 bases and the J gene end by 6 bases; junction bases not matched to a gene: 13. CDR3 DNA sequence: TGTGCCAGCACTTCAGGGGGCATCGCGGTCCCCGGGGAGCTGTTTTTT. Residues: CASTSGGIAVPGELFF.